This T cell receptor beta chain was identified in a study of blood T cell repertoires in COVID-19. Study-wide context: Samples representing acute and convalescent COVID-19 were sourced from the United States, Italy and Spain.

Clones were read by immunoSEQ multiplex PCR, and TCRdb kept only the in-frame ones, dropping some. The repertoire has 85,000 to 100,000 clones, about 85% of them found once; the top ten carry 24%. The CDR3 is 14 amino acids. CDR1 SGDLS and CDR2 YYNGEE come from the germline V gene. J was trimmed by 7 bases and V by 0 bases; bases with no gene match: 6. This TCR was sampled from a human donor in a cohort sampled during active COVID-19. The chain employs TRBV9 and TRBJ1-1; 7 bases match TRBD1. Source material: peripheral blood. CDR3 in amino acids: CASSVVSGGGEAFF. The CDR3 DNA is TGTGCCAGCAGCGTAGTTTCAGGGGGTGGTGAAGCTTTCTTT.